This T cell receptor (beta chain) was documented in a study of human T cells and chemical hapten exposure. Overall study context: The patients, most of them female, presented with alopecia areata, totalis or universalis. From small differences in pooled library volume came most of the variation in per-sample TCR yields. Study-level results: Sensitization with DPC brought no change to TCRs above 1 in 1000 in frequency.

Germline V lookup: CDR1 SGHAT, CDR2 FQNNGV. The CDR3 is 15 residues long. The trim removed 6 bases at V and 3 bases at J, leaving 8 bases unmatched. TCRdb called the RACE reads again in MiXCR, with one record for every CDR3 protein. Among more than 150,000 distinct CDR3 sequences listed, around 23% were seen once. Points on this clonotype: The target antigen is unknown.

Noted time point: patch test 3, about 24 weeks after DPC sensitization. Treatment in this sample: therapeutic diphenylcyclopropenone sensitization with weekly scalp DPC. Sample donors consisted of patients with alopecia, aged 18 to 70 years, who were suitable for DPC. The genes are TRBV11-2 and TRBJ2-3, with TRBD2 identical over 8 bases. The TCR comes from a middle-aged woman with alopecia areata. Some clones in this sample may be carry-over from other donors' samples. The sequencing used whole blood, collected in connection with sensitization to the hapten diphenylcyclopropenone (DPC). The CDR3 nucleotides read TGTGCCAGCAGATTACCGGGACTAGAGACAGATACGCAGTATTTT. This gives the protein CASRLPGLETDTQYF.